This TCR beta chain was retrieved from a study of beta chain features in type 1 diabetes (dated by TCRdb to the late 2010s). In terms of the full investigation: Patients and healthy donors did not differ in mean age, gender distribution, total cell number or subset yield. The study compared TCRB repertoires of sorted circulating CD4+ T cell subsets between recently diagnosed type 1 diabetes patients and matched healthy donors. A total of around 110,000,000 sorted cells were examined across all samples, and a strong correlation was observed between cell number per subset and RNA yield. Naive and central memory subsets were obtained from all 30 or so donors, but regulatory and stem cell-like memory subsets were isolated from only 8 patients and 8 healthy donors.

As regards this clone: Its antigen remains unidentified. There are no base qualities to consult, and no much larger clone falls within one base.

From each donor, a single peripheral blood sample of around 0.12 L on average was drawn into heparinised tubes. Naive, central memory, regulatory and stem cell-like memory CD4+ T cells were sorted on a BD FACSAria II using a panel including CD45RO, CCR7, CD25, CD127, CD95 and CD27. All sorted populations exceeded 95% purity. Right away, PBMCs were isolated by Lymphoprep density gradient centrifugation and were stained directly, with no culture step. To minimize batch effects, samples were stained and sorted in pairs, one healthy donor with one patient per experiment. The entire isolated RNA was reverse transcribed using the High Capacity cDNA Reverse Transcription Kit, and thus expressed TCRB transcripts were sequenced. Deep immunoSEQ sequencing was applied to naive, central memory and regulatory T cell samples, giving an average of around 3.8 million total reads per sample. Sorted cells were lysed in RLT buffer and RNA was extracted with DNase-treated RNeasy Micro or Mini kits, depending on cell number. To prevent cross-contamination, each cell subset was processed individually, whereas patient and healthy donor samples were processed jointly. The immunoSEQ multiplex PCR was used to amplify TCRB sequences from cDNA, yielding 87-bp fragments that span the CDR3 region. Amplicons were sequenced on the Illumina HiSeq platform. Processing in the source paper ran as follows. Synthetic template baselines were used to correct PCR bias computationally, reads within Hamming distance 2 were collapsed together, and singletons that could not be merged were discarded. Reads were aligned against IMGT to assign V, D and J genes, CDR3 length and insertions or deletions at six rearrangement sites. Within each subset, clonotype counts were normalized to the number of sorted cells before true diversity and Gini coefficients were calculated with the tcR R package. The overlap coefficient, calculated on TCRB nucleotide sequences, was used to quantify repertoire sharing. Out-of-frame TCRB sequences from naive cells were analyzed to stand in for the pre-selection repertoire. The clones in this table, taken by TCRdb from immuneACCESS, are in-frame only. Not every clone is retained; where verified, under half of the shortfall comes from an unresolved V gene, and the cause of the rest is unknown. The V and J calls and clone size were taken over from that table, and D and trimming were inferred from the DNA. A total of more than 300,000 clones appear in this sample, approximately 12% of them only once. About 0.01% of the sample belongs to the ten largest clones.

What the authors observed across the whole study: Because the HLA sub-analyses included only small numbers of individuals, any influence of HLA type on TCRB rearrangement was left unresolved. At VDJ recombination sites, type 1 diabetes patients had fewer insertions and more deleted nucleotides, which implies abnormalities in thymic rearrangement. Type 1 diabetes patients showed a moderate but significant shortening of TCRB CDR3 length in all four CD4+ subsets. The naive, central memory and regulatory TCRB repertoires appeared to resemble one another more closely among patients than among healthy donors. PCR may preferentially amplify shorter templates, but because patient and control samples were amplified and corrected together, any resulting skew would affect both groups equally. Because cDNA was sequenced instead of genomic DNA, activated cells with high expression could be over-represented, although the groups did not differ in activation or CD3 levels.

The sample was naive CD4+ T cells from blood. The sample's cell subset or site, from its label and the paper: true naive CD4+ T cells. This clonotype was sampled from a woman younger than 35 with type 1 diabetes.

CDR3 protein: CASSYQGQDYEQYF. The base sequence is TGTGCCAGCAGCTATCAGGGACAGGACTACGAGCAGTACTTC. This chain is built from TRBV7-9 and TRBJ2-7; TRBD1 lines up with 8 middle nucleotides. The CDR1 and CDR2 encoded by the germline V gene (reference sequence) are SEHNR and FQNEAQ. CDR3 length: 14 amino acids, cysteine to phenylalanine. The read is trimmed to its CDR3 DNA, 42 bases read in frame from base 1. Trimming removed 4 bases from V and 3 bases from J; the gene matches leave 5 bases unexplained. Joined to the reference TRBV7-9 and TRBJ2-7 proteins, this CDR3 gives the full variable domain: DTGVSQNPRHKITKRGQNVTFRCDPISEHNRLYWYRQTLGQGPEFLTYFQNEAQLEKSRLLSDRFSAERPKGSFSTLEIQRTEQGDSAMYLCASSYQGQDYEQYFGPGTRLTVT.